This TCR beta chain comes out of a study of blood T cell repertoires in COVID-19. On the study more broadly: There were acute and convalescent COVID-19 samples, and they came from the United States, Italy and Spain. The cDNA or gDNA used as material had been derived from T cells, B-cell-depleted T cells, or PBMCs.

In the authors' workflow: Quantification of nucleated cells was approximated via reference gene primer amplification. Produced via immunoSEQ multiplex PCR; TCRdb's table is partial and in-frame only. The V and J calls and the clone size are those of that table, but D and trimming were determined from the DNA. The sample lists some 300,000 clones, about 88% seen once, with roughly 14% in the top ten. The origin of this receptor is a woman between 65 and 79 years old with COVID-19, enrolled during active disease. Sequencing was done on a sample of peripheral blood.

DNA for the CDR3: TGCGCCAGCAGTGTGGTGGGGGGGCACACAGATACGCAGTATTTT. Translation: CASSVVGGHTDTQYF. V gene TRBV5-1 combines with J gene TRBJ2-3, with D perhaps matching TRBD2 (7 bases). The CDR3 has 15 residues. In germline, CDR1 is SGHRS, CDR2 YFSETQ. Trimming removed 5 bases from V and 2 bases from J, with 15 bases in between.